These T cell receptor beta chains were read from a single sample in a study of T cells in Graves' hyperthyroidism and ophthalmopathy. Each CDR3 protein gets one entry after TCRdb re-called the multiplex PCR reads with MiXCR. Here the sample spans 350,000 to 450,000 distinct CDR3 sequences, around 15% being singletons. Sequences were obtained from blood. The source of these receptors is a man in his fifties with Graves' ophthalmopathy. Both conserved end residues are part of each CDR3. Each record gives: clone size, V gene, D gene, J gene, CDR3 protein, CDR3 DNA. A D gene is named only where the DNA matches it firmly. Not all rows give a size; the values are once, few, many and, for expanded clones, a class.

-	TRBV11-2	TRBD1	TRBJ2-1	CASSSQGHSYNEQFF	TGTGCCAGCAGCTCACAGGGGCATTCCTACAATGAGCAGTTCTTC
-	TRBV19	-	TRBJ1-3	CASSNRRDGSGNTIYF	TGTGCCAGTAGTAACCGCCGGGACGGCTCTGGAAACACCATATATTTT
many	TRBV12-3/TRBV12-4	TRBD2	TRBJ2-3	CASSKLAGASDTQYF	TGTGCCAGCAGCAAGCTAGCGGGAGCGTCAGATACGCAGTATTTT
-	TRBV9	-	TRBJ1-5	CASSVAPGINQPQHF	TGTGCCAGCAGCGTAGCCCCCGGGATTAATCAGCCCCAGCATTTT
many	TRBV28	-	TRBJ2-7	CASSPLSWDEQYF	TGTGCCAGCAGTCCCTTATCTTGGGACGAGCAGTACTTC
many	TRBV18	TRBD1	TRBJ2-7	CASSPVGRGLYEQYF	TGTGCCAGCTCACCCGTCGGCAGGGGGCTTTACGAGCAGTACTTC
-	TRBV9	-	TRBJ1-1	CASSVGAFGTEAFF	TGTGCCAGCAGCGTAGGGGCTTTCGGCACTGAAGCTTTCTTT
many	TRBV2	-	TRBJ2-7	CASSRQSYEQYF	TGTGCCAGCAGCAGACAGTCCTACGAGCAGTACTTC
many	TRBV20-1	-	TRBJ2-3	CSARKPGESTDTQYF	TGCAGTGCTAGAAAACCGGGAGAAAGCACAGATACGCAGTATTTT
-	TRBV20-1	-	TRBJ2-3	CSARDSGSTDTQYF	TGCAGTGCTAGAGATAGCGGAAGCACAGATACGCAGTATTTT
-	TRBV28	TRBD1	TRBJ2-5	CASSPTGGTETQYF	TGTGCCAGCAGTCCCACAGGGGGCACAGAGACCCAGTACTTC
many	TRBV27	-	TRBJ2-5	CASSPQSYQETQYF	TGTGCCAGCAGTCCGCAGTCATACCAAGAGACCCAGTACTTC
many	TRBV5-1	-	TRBJ2-1	CASSPGHASSYNEQFF	TGCGCCAGCAGCCCGGGACACGCTAGCTCCTACAATGAGCAGTTCTTC
many	TRBV5-1	-	TRBJ2-3	CASSWGESTDTQYF	TGCGCCAGCAGCTGGGGAGAAAGCACAGATACGCAGTATTTT
-	TRBV28	TRBD2	TRBJ2-3	CASGRAVDTQYF	TGTGCCAGCGGGAGGGCCGTAGATACGCAGTATTTT
many	TRBV4-1	TRBD2	TRBJ2-7	CASSQAPRLAGGNEQYF	TGCGCCAGCAGCCAAGCCCCCAGACTAGCGGGAGGGAACGAGCAGTACTTC
-	TRBV29-1	TRBD2	TRBJ2-1	CSVEDASGSSYNEQFF	TGCAGCGTTGAAGATGCTAGCGGGAGCTCCTACAATGAGCAGTTCTTC
-	TRBV2	TRBD2	TRBJ2-1	CASSYRTSGTGAFEQFF	TGTGCCAGCAGTTACCGGACTAGCGGGACAGGGGCTTTTGAGCAGTTCTTC
few	TRBV3-1	-	TRBJ1-6	CASRTLHF	TGTGCCAGCAGGACCCTCCACTTT
few	TRBV5-5	-	TRBJ2-7	CASSLDAGVGYEQYF	TGTGCCAGCAGCCTAGACGCAGGGGTAGGCTACGAGCAGTACTTC
many	TRBV7-2	TRBD2	TRBJ2-5	CASNPGLGLETQYF	TGTGCCAGCAACCCGGGACTAGGGCTAGAGACCCAGTACTTC
many	TRBV3-1	-	TRBJ1-1	CASTGDGVEAFF	TGTGCCAGCACTGGCGATGGGGTAGAGGCTTTCTTT
many	TRBV5-6	-	TRBJ2-5	CASSFKGPGETQYF	TGTGCCAGCAGCTTTAAGGGCCCGGGCGAGACCCAGTACTTC
many	TRBV29-1	TRBD1	TRBJ2-1	CSVRWTGKNEQFF	TGCAGCGTTAGGTGGACAGGGAAAAATGAGCAGTTCTTC
many	TRBV7-8	-	TRBJ1-1	CASSLGDRANTEAFF	TGTGCCAGCAGCTTAGGTGACCGTGCGAACACTGAAGCTTTCTTT
-	TRBV7-2	TRBD2	TRBJ2-7	CASSLTSGRYEQYF	TGTGCCAGCAGCTTGACTAGCGGGAGGTACGAGCAGTACTTC
-	TRBV20-1	-	TRBJ1-5	CSASPGTQPQHF	TGCAGTGCTAGCCCGGGGACTCAGCCCCAGCATTTT
many	TRBV10-3	-	TRBJ2-7	CAISISGYEQYF	TGTGCCATCAGTATCTCTGGCTACGAGCAGTACTTC
many	TRBV28	TRBD1	TRBJ1-5	CASSLVWLGDRTHSNQPQHF	TGTGCCAGCAGTCTCGTATGGCTTGGGGACAGGACCCATAGCAATCAGCCCCAGCATTTT
many	TRBV30	-	TRBJ1-5	CAWSVMGNQPQHF	TGTGCCTGGAGTGTTATGGGGAATCAGCCCCAGCATTTT
few	TRBV3-1	-	TRBJ2-5	CASSRVFGARTQYF	TGTGCCAGCAGCCGAGTGTTCGGGGCTCGGACCCAGTACTTC
many	TRBV28	-	TRBJ1-6	CASSLGGAGERSPLHF	TGTGCCAGCAGCCTAGGGGGGGCTGGGGAAAGGTCACCCCTCCACTTT
-	TRBV29-1	-	TRBJ2-2	CSVGQGGYTGELFF	TGCAGCGTTGGCCAGGGGGGTTACACCGGGGAGCTGTTTTTT
few	TRBV7-6	TRBD2	TRBJ2-5	CASSLRVAGLAIGMQETQYF	TGTGCCAGCAGCTTACGGGTTGCCGGACTAGCGATCGGAATGCAAGAGACCCAGTACTTC
many	TRBV20-1	-	TRBJ2-7	CSARGTAAYEQYF	TGCAGTGCTAGAGGGACCGCGGCTTACGAGCAGTACTTC
-	TRBV19	-	TRBJ2-2	CATNFGGGTGELFF	TGTGCCACCAACTTCGGGGGTGGCACCGGGGAGCTGTTTTTT
few	TRBV6-5	-	TRBJ1-2	CASSYSRGAAYGYTF	TGTGCCAGCAGTTACTCGAGAGGGGCCGCCTATGGCTACACCTTC
few	TRBV28	TRBD1	TRBJ2-1	CASSLGNPGQEVF	TGTGCCAGCAGTTTAGGAAACCCGGGACAGGAGGTCTTC
many	TRBV5-8	TRBD2	TRBJ2-7	CASSLSVASGTYEQYF	TGTGCCAGCAGCTTGTCAGTGGCTAGCGGCACCTACGAGCAGTACTTC
many	TRBV7-2	-	TRBJ2-7	CASSSGTYYEQYF	TGTGCCAGCAGCTCCGGGACCTACTACGAGCAGTACTTC
-	TRBV10-2	-	TRBJ1-6	CASSETSPRESPLHF	TGCGCCAGCAGTGAGACGTCCCCGAGGGAGTCACCCCTCCACTTT
-	TRBV20-1	-	TRBJ2-7	CSASFRSRGAYEQYF	TGCAGTGCTAGTTTTAGATCCAGGGGGGCCTACGAGCAGTACTTC
few	TRBV15	-	TRBJ2-1	CATSSTMGQSYNEQFF	TGTGCCACCAGCAGCACTATGGGGCAGTCCTACAATGAGCAGTTCTTC
many	TRBV7-8	TRBD2	TRBJ2-5	CASSLAGTIQETQYF	TGTGCCAGCAGCTTAGCTGGGACTATCCAAGAGACCCAGTACTTC